These T cell receptor beta chains were read from a single sample in a study of monozygotic twins with inflammatory bowel disease. TCRdb re-called the 5' RACE reads and shows each CDR3 protein once, DNA omitted. The table lists some 330,000 distinct CDR3 sequences. The sequencing sample was made of blood. Every receptor here comes from a human donor with ulcerative colitis or Crohn's disease, or a healthy co-twin of an affected twin (not recorded which). Each CDR3 is given with its conserved first and last residue. Fields, in order: J gene, V gene, CDR3 protein.

TRBJ2-2,TRBV28,CASSTGGGNTGELFF
TRBJ1-4,TRBV7-2,CASSTLPGQSNEKLFF
TRBJ2-3,TRBV20-1,CSARTSGRPDTQYF
TRBJ1-4,TRBV19,CASSPTGAGEKLFF
TRBJ1-2,TRBV12-3/TRBV12-4,CASSRVDNYGYTF
TRBJ2-3,TRBV7-2,CASGLGGTQYF
TRBJ2-7,TRBV28,CASTRYLRYEQYF
TRBJ2-3,TRBV29-1,CSVEEASGTDTQYF
TRBJ1-2,TRBV6-1,CASRNRARGSNYGYTF
TRBJ1-1,TRBV12-3/TRBV12-4,CASTQDRANTEAFF
TRBJ2-7,TRBV28,CASSFRLAGSSYEQYF
TRBJ1-5,TRBV18,CASSLGGSANQPQHF
TRBJ2-5,TRBV20-1,CSAGPRPTLGTQYF
TRBJ1-4,TRBV27,CASSSLQGEKLFF
TRBJ1-1,TRBV12-3/TRBV12-4,CASSRFMNRFMNTEAFF
TRBJ2-1,TRBV4-1,CASSFLSGRQTDEQFF
TRBJ2-7,TRBV5-1,CASSPGLMRYEQYF
TRBJ1-5,TRBV6-1,CASSMTGISNQPQHF
TRBJ2-7,TRBV6-1,CASSEWQTYEQYF
TRBJ2-3,TRBV20-1,CSAGGGTDTQYF
TRBJ1-5,TRBV25-1,CASSETGGIGQPQHF
TRBJ2-7,TRBV5-4,CASSPRDSAYEQYF
TRBJ2-5,TRBV12-3/TRBV12-4,CASSSPRTYQETQYF
TRBJ2-1,TRBV12-3/TRBV12-4,CASSLGQGTGEQFF
TRBJ2-7,TRBV19,CASSIARKGRVQGDEQYF
TRBJ2-1,TRBV5-4,CASGVAGGLDEQFF
TRBJ1-6,TRBV30,CAYIGNRGTGNSPLHF
TRBJ2-7,TRBV5-6,CASSRVGGAYEQYF
TRBJ2-5,TRBV29-1,CSATGTRTQYF
TRBJ1-1,TRBV19,CASSDPRGWNTEAFF
TRBJ1-5,TRBV3-1,CASSQGWARSNQPQHF
TRBJ2-7,TRBV4-3,CASSQDRTGSSYEQYF
TRBJ1-1,TRBV5-1,CASSPEGGNTVAFF
TRBJ1-1,TRBV18,CASSPRTVNTEAFF
TRBJ2-5,TRBV7-2,CASSLYGTGIGETQYF
TRBJ2-7,TRBV5-1,CASSYGTSGDEQYF
TRBJ2-2,TRBV21-1,CASVTKGQGHGDTGELFF
TRBJ1-2,TRBV12-3/TRBV12-4,CASSGQGKYYTF
TRBJ1-5,TRBV12-3/TRBV12-4,CASSTTSGTGGRPQHF
TRBJ2-1,TRBV6-6,CASLDEGINEQFF
TRBJ1-3,TRBV28,CASSPPSEVPGNTIYF
TRBJ2-1,TRBV5-1,CASSLGDTSYNEQFF
TRBJ2-1,TRBV7-9,CASSPYGTSFNEQFF
TRBJ1-5,TRBV12-3/TRBV12-4,CASSFSGREGNQPQHF
TRBJ2-1,TRBV7-2,CASSPPRDRVFNEQFF
TRBJ1-5,TRBV9,CASNKSKGPQPQHF
TRBJ2-7,TRBV20-1,CSARGTLSYEQYF
TRBJ1-1,TRBV3-1,CASSQDNRGNTEAFF
TRBJ2-3,TRBV6-2/TRBV6-3,CASSSIGLTYTTDTQYF
TRBJ2-7,TRBV7-2,CASSRTGNSYEQYF
TRBJ1-6,TRBV13,CASSSTGTGDSPLHF
TRBJ1-5,TRBV4-1,CASSQVGVQPQHF
TRBJ2-7,TRBV5-1,CASITGPGQGGYEQYF
TRBJ2-1,TRBV11-3,CASSGRLLGDGNEQFF
TRBJ2-2,TRBV20-1,CSARVIRVRRREAGRITGELFF
TRBJ2-6,TRBV28,CASRLMGANVLTF
TRBJ2-5,TRBV18,CASSLGRSGTQYF
TRBJ2-5,TRBV11-2,CASSPYISGGATGSVAKEYF
TRBJ2-5,TRBV7-9,CASRRIPQETQYF